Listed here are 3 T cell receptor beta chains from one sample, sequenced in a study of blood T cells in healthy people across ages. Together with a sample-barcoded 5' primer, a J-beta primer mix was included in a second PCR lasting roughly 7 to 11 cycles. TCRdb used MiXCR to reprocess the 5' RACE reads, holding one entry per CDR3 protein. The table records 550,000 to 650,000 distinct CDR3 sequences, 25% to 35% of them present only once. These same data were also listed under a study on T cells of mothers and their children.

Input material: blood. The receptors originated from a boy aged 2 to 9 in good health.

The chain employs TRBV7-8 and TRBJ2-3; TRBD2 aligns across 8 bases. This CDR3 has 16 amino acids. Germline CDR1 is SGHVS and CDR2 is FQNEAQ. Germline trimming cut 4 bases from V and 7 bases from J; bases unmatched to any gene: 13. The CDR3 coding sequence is TGTGCCAGCAGCTCGTCACGACTAGCGACCATGCATACGCAGTATTTT. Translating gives CASSSSRLATMHTQYF.

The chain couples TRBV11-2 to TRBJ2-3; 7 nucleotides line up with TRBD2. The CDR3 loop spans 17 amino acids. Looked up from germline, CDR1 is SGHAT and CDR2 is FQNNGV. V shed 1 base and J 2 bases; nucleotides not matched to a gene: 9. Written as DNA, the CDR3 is TGTGCCAGCAGCTTAGTAAGAGCGGGGATTAACACAGATACGCAGTATTTT. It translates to CASSLVRAGINTDTQYF.

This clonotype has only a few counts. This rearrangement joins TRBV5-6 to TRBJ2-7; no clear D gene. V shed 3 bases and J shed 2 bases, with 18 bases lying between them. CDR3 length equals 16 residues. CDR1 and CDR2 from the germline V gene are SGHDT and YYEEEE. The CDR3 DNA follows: TGTGCCAGCAGCTCAGCCGCCTGGCCAGCACCCTACGAGCAGTACTTC. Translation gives CASSSAAWPAPYEQYF.